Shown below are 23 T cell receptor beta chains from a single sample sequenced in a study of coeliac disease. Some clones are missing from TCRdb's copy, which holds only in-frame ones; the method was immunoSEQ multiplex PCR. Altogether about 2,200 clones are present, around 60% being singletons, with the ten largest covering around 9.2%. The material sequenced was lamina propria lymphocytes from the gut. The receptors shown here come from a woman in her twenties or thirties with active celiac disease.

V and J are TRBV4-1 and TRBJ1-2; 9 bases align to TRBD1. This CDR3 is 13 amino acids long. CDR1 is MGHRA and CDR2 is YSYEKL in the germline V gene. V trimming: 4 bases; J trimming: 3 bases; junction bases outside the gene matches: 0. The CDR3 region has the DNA TGCGCCAGCAGCCGGGACAGGGACTATGGCTACACCTTC. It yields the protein CASSRDRDYGYTF.

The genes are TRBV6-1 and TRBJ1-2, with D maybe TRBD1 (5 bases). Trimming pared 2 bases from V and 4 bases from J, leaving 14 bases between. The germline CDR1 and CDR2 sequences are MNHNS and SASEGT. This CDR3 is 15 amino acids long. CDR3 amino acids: CASSEFLDTSYGYTF. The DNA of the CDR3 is TGTGCCAGCAGTGAATTCTTGGACACCAGCTATGGCTACACCTTC.

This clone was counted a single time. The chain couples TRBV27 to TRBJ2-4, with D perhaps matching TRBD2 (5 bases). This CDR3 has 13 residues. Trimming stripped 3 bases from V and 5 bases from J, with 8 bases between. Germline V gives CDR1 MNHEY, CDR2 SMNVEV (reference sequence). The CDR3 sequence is CASSFVGENIQYF. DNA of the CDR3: TGTGCCAGCAGTTTTGTGGGAGAAAACATTCAGTACTTC.

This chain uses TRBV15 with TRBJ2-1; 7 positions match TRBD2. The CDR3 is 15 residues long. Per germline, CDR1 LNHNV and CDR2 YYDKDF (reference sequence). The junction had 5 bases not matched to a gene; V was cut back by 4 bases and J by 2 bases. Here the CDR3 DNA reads TGTGCCACCAGCATCGCGGGGACTACCTACAATGAGCAGTTCTTC. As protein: CATSIAGTTYNEQFF.

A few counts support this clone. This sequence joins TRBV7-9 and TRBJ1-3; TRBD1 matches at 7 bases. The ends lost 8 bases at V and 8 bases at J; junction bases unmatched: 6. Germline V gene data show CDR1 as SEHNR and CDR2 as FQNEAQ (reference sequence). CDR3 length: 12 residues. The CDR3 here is CASGAQGDTIYF. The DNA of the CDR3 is TGTGCCAGCGGGGCCCAGGGGGACACCATATATTTT.

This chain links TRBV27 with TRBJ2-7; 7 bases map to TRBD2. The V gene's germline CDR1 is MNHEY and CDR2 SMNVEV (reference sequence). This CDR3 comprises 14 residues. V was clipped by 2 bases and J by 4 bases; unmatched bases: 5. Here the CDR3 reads CASSLTGGDYEQYF. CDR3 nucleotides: TGTGCCAGCAGTTTAACGGGAGGTGATTACGAGCAGTACTTC.

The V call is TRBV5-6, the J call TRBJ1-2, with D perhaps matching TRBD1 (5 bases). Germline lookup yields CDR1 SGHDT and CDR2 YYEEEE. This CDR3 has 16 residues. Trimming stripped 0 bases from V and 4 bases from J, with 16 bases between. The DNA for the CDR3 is TGTGCCAGCAGCTTGGGGGCAGGGCGGACGAGCTATGGCTACACCTTC. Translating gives CASSLGAGRTSYGYTF.

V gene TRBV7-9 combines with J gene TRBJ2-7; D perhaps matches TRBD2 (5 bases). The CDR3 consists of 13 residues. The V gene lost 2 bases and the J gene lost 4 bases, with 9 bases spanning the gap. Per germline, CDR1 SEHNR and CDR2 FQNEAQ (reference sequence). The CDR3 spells CASSLTRGYEQYF. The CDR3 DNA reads TGTGCCAGCAGCTTAACTCGCGGGTACGAGCAGTACTTC.

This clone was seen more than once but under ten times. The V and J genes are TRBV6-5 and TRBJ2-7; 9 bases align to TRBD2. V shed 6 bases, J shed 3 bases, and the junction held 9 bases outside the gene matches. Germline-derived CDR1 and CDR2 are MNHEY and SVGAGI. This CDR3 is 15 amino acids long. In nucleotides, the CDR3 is TGTGCCAGCAGAGGGGGAGCGGGAGGCCGCTACGAGCAGTACTTC. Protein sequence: CASRGGAGGRYEQYF.

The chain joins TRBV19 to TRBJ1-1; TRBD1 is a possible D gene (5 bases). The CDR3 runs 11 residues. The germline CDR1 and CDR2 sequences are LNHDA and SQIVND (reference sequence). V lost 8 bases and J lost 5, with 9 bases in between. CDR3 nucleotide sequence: TGTGCCAGTCTACGGGGGACTGAAGCTTTCTTT. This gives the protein CASLRGTEAFF.

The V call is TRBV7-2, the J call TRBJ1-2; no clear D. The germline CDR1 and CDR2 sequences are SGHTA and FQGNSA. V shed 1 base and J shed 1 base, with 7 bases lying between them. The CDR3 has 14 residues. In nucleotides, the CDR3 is TGTGCCAGCAGCTTAGATCTCAGTAACTATGGCTACACCTTC. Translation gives CASSLDLSNYGYTF.

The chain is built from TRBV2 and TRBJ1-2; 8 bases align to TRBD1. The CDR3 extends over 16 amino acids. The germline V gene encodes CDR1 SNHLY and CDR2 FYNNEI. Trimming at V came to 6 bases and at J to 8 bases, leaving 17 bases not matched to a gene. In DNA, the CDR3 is TGTGCCAGCAGCCCGCCTGACAGGGGTTCGTCATTCGGCTACACCTTC. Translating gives CASSPPDRGSSFGYTF.

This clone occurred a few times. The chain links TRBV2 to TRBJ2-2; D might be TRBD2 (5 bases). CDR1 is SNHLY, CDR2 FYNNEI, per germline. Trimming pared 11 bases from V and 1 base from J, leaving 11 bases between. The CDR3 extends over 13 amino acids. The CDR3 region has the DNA TGTGCCGAGGGAGCGGAGAACACCGGGGAGCTGTTTTTT. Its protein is CAEGAENTGELFF.

In DNA, the CDR3 is TGTGCCAGCAGGGGCGGGGACGCGGGATATAGCAATCAGCCCCAGCATTTT. This encodes CASRGGDAGYSNQPQHF. The rearrangement uses TRBV21-1 and TRBJ1-5. TRBV21-1 constitutes a pseudogene. This CDR3 region has 17 residues.

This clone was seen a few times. Here the CDR3 DNA reads TGTGCCAGCAGTTACGGCCCAGGGTCCAACTATGGCTACACCTTC. It encodes CASSYGPGSNYGYTF. V gene TRBV6-5 combines with J gene TRBJ1-2, with D perhaps matching TRBD1 (5 bases). V lost 2 bases, J lost 2 bases, and 12 bases lay in between. The length of the CDR3 is 15 residues. Germline loops: CDR1 MNHEY, CDR2 SVGAGI.

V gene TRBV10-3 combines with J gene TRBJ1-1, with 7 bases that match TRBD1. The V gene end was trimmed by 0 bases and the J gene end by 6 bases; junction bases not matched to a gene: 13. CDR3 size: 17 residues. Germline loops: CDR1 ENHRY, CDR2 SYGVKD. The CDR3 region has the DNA TGTGCCATCAGTGAGTCTTCGGAAGGGGGCGAGGATTCTGAAGCTTTCTTT. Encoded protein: CAISESSEGGEDSEAFF.

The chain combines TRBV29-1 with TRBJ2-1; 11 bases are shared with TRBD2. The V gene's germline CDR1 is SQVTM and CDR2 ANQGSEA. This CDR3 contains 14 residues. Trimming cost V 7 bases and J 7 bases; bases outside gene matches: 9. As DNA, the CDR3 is TGCAGCGCCCCCGGGACTAGCGGTTTGAATGAGCAGTTCTTC. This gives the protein CSAPGTSGLNEQFF.

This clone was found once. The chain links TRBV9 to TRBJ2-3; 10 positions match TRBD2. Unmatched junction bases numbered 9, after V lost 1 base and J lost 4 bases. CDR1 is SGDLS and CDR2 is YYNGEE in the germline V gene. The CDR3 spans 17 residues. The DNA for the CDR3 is TGTGCCAGCAGCGTATCGGGAGCGGGGGGGCCGGCAGATACGCAGTATTTT. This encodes CASSVSGAGGPADTQYF.

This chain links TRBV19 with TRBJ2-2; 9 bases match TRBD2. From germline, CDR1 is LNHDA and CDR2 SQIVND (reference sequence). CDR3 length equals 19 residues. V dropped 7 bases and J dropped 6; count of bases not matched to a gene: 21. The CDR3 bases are TGTGCCAGTACCGATCCCAAAGCGGGAGGCAGATCTATTCCCGGGGAGCTGTTTTTT. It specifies CASTDPKAGGRSIPGELFF. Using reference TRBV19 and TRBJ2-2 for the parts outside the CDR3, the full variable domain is DGGITQSPKYLFRKEGQNVTLSCEQNLNHDAMYWYRQDPGQGLRLIYYSQIVNDFQKGDIAEGYSVSREKKESFPLTVTSAQKNPTAFYLCASTDPKAGGRSIPGELFFGEGSRLTVL.

The CDR3 region is CASSYGLAPNEQFF. The CDR3 DNA is TGTGCCAGCAGCTACGGACTAGCGCCTAATGAGCAGTTCTTC. This rearrangement joins TRBV7-9 to TRBJ2-1; 9 positions match TRBD2. The CDR3 is 14 residues long. V shed 4 bases and J 7 bases; nucleotides not matched to a gene: 5. CDR1 is SEHNR and CDR2 is FQNEAQ in the germline V gene (reference sequence).

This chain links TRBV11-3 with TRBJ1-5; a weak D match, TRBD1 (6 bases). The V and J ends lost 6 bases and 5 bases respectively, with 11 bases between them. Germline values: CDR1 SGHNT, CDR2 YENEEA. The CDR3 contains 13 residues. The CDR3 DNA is TGTGCCAGCAGACGCCGACAGGATCAGCCCCAGCATTTT. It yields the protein CASRRRQDQPQHF.

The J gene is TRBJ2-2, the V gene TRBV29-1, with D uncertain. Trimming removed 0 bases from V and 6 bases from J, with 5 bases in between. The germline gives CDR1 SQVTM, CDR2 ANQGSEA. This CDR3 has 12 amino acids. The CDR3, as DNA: TGCAGCGTTGAAGACGGTGCCGGGGAGCTGTTTTTT. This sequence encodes CSVEDGAGELFF.

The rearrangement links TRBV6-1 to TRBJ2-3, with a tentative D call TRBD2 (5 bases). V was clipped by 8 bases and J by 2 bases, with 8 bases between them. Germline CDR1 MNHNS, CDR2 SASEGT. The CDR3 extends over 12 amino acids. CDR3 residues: CASCRDTDTQYF. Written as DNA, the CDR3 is TGTGCCAGCTGCCGGGACACAGATACGCAGTATTTT.